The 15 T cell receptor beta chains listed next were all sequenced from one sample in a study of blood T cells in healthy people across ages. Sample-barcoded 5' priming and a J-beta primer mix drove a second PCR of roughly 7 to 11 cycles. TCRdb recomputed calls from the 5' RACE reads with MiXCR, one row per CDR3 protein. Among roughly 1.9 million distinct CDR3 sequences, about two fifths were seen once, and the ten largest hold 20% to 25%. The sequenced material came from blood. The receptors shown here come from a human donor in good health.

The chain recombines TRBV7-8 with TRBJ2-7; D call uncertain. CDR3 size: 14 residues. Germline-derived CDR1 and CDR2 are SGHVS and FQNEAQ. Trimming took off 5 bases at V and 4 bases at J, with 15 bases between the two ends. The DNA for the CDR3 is TGTGCCAGCAGCCCAGATGAGCTAAGATACGAGCAGTACTTC. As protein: CASSPDELRYEQYF.

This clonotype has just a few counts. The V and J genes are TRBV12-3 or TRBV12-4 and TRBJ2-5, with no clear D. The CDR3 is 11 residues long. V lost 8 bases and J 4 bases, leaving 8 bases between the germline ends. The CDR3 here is CASGMRETQYF. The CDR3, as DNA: TGTGCCAGCGGAATGAGAGAGACCCAGTACTTC.

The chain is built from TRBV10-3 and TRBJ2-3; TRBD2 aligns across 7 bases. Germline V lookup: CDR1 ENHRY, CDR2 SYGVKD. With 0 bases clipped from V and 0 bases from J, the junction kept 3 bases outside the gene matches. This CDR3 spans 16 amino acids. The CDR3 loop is CAISESGGGSTDTQYF. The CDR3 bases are TGTGCCATCAGTGAGTCTGGCGGGGGAAGCACAGATACGCAGTATTTT.

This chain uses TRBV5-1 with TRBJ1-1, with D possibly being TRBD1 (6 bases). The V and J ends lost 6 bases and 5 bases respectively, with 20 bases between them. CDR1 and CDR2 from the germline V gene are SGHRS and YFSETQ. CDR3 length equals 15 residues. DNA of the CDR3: TGCGCCAGCACCACCCGGGGGCGGGGAAATACTGAAGCTTTCTTT. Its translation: CASTTRGRGNTEAFF.

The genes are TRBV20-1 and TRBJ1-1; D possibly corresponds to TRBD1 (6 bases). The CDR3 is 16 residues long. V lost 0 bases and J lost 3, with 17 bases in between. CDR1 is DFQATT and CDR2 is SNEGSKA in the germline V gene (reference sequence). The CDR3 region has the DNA TGCAGTGCTAGAGATCCCCTAGCAGGGGTTGACACTGAAGCTTTCTTT. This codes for CSARDPLAGVDTEAFF.

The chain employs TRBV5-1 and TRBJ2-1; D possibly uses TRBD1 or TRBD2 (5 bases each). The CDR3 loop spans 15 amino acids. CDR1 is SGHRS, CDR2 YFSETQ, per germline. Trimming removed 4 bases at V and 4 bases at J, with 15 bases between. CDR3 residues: CASSPSSREYNEQFF. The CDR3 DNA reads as TGCGCCAGCAGCCCCTCCAGCAGGGAGTACAATGAGCAGTTCTTC.

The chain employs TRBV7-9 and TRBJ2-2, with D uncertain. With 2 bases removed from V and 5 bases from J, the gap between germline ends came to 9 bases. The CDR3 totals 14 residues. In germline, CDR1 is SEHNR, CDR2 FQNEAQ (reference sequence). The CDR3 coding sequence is TGTGCCAGCAGCTTAATCGTGGAAACCGGGGAGCTGTTTTTT. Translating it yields CASSLIVETGELFF.

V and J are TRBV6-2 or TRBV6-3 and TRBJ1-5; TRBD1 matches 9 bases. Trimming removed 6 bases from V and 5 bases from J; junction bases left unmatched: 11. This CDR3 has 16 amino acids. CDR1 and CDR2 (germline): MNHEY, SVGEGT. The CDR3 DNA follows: TGTGCCAGCAGCATACGGACGTGGACAGGGGATCAGCCCCAGCATTTT. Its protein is CASSIRTWTGDQPQHF.

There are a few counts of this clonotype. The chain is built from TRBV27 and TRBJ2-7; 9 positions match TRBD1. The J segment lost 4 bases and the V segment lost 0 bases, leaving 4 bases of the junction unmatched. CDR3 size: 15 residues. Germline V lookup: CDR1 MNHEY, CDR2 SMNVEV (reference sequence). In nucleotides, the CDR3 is TGTGCCAGCAGTTTATCCGGGACAGGGAGGTACGAGCAGTACTTC. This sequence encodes CASSLSGTGRYEQYF.

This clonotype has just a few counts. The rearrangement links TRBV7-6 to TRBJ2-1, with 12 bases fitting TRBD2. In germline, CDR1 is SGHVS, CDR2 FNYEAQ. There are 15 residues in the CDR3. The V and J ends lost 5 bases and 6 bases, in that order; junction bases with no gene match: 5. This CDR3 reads CASSVTSGGFNEQFF. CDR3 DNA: TGTGCCAGCAGCGTAACTAGCGGGGGGTTCAATGAGCAGTTCTTC.

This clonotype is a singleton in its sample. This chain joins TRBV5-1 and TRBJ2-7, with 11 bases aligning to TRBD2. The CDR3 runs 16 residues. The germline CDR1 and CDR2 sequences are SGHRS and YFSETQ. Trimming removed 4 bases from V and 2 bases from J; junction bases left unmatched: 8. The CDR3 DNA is TGCGCCAGCAGCCTGCACGGTAGCGGGGGGGCCTACGAGCAGTACTTC. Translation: CASSLHGSGGAYEQYF.

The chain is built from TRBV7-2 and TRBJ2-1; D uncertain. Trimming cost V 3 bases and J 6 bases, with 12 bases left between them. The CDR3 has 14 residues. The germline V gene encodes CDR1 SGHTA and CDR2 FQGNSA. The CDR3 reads CASSFAPAGNEQFF. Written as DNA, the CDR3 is TGTGCCAGCAGCTTTGCCCCCGCAGGCAATGAGCAGTTCTTC.

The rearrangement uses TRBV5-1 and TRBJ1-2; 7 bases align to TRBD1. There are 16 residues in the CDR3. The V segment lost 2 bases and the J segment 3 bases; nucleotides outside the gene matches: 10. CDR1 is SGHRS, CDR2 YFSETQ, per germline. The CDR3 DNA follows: TGCGCCAGCAGCTTCGGGACAGCTCCTCGGGACTATGGCTACACCTTC. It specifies CASSFGTAPRDYGYTF.

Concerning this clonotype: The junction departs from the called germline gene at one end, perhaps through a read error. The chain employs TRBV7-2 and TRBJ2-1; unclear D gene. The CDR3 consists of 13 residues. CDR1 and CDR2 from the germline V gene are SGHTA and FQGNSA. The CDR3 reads CASSLARDKEQFF. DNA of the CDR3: TGTGCCAGCAGCTTAGCGCGAGACAAAGAGCAGTTCTTC. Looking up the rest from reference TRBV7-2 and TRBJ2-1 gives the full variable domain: GAGVSQSPSNKVTEKGKDVELRCDPISGHTALYWYRQSLGQGLEFLIYFQGNSAPDKSGLPSDRFSAERTGGSVSTLTIQRTQQEDSAVYLCASSLARDKEQFFGPGTRLTVL.

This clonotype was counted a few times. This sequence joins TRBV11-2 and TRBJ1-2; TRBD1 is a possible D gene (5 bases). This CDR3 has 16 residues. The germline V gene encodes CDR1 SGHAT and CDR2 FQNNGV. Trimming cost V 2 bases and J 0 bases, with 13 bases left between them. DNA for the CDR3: TGTGCCAGCAGCTTAAGTCGGGACGCCTCTAACTATGGCTACACCTTC. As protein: CASSLSRDASNYGYTF.